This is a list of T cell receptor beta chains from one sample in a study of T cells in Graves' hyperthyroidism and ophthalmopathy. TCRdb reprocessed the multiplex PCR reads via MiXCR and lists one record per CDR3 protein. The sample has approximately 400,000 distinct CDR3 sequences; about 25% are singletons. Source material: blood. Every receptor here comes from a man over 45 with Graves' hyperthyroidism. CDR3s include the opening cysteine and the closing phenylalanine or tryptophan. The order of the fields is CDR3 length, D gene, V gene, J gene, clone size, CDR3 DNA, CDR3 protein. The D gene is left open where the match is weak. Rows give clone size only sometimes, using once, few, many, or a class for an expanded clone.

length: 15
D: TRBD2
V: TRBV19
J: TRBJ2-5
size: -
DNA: TGTGCCAGTAGCAACTCGGGACTAGCGGAAGAGACCCAGTACTTC
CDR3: CASSNSGLAEETQYF

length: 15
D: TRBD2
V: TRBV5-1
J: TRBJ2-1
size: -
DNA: TGCGCCAGCAGCTTGGATAGCGGGAGCCGAAATGAGCAGTTCTTC
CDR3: CASSLDSGSRNEQFF

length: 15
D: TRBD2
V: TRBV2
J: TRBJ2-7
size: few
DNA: TGTGCCAGCAGTGATGGCGGGAGTTTTAAGTACGAGCAGTACTTC
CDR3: CASSDGGSFKYEQYF

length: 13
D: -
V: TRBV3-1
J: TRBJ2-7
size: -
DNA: TGTGCCAGCAGCCACAGTGACGGCTACGAGCAGTACTTC
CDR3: CASSHSDGYEQYF

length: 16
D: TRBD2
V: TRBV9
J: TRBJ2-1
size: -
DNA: TGTGCCAGCAGCGTAAGGGGCGGGAGGGAAGGCAATGAGCAGTTCTTC
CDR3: CASSVRGGREGNEQFF

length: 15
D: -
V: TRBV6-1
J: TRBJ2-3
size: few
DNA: TGTGCCAGCAGTGAAGCGCCCTCGGGCGGGGATACGCAGTATTTT
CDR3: CASSEAPSGGDTQYF

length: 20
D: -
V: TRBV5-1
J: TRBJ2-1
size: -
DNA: TGTGCCAGCAGCTTAGGTAGCAGGTCTAGCAGTAGGAGCTCCTACAATGAGCAGTTCTTC
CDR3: CASSLGSRSSSRSSYNEQFF

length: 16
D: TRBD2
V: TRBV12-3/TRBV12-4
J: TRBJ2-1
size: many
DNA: TGTGCCAGCAGTTTTTCTAGCGGGTACACCTACAATGAGCAGTTCTTC
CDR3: CASSFSSGYTYNEQFF

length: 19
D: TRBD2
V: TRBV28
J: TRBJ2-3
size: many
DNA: TGTGCCAGCAGTTGGGTAGCGGGAGGGGTCGGTCTCGGCACAGATACGCAGTATTTT
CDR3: CASSWVAGGVGLGTDTQYF

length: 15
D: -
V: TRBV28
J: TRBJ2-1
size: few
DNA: TGTGCCAGCAGTTTAGGGTCTAGCGACTACAATGAGCAGTTCTTC
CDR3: CASSLGSSDYNEQFF

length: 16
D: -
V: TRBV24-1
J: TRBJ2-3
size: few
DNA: TGTGCCACCAGTGACGCAGGACTTCACCCCACAGATACGCAGTATTTT
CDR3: CATSDAGLHPTDTQYF

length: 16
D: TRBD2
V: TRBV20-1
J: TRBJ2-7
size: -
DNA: TGCAGTGCTAGTTCGGGACTAGCGGCGGGAGCTAACGAGCAGTACTTC
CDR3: CSASSGLAAGANEQYF

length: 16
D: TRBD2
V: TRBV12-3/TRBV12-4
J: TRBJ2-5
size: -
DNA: TGTGCCAGCAGTGCGGGGACTAGCGGAGATCAAGAGACCCAGTACTTC
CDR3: CASSAGTSGDQETQYF

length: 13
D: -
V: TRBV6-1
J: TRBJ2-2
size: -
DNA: TGTGCCAGCCTTAGAACAGGGCGCGGGGAGCTGTTTTTT
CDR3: CASLRTGRGELFF

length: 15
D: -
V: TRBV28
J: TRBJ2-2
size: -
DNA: TGTGCCAGCAGCTCCCGACTACCCCTTACCGGGGAGCTGTTTTTT
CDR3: CASSSRLPLTGELFF

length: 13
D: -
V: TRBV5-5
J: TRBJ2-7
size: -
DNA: TGTGCCAGCAGCTTGTCCGAGGGACGTGAGCAGTACTTC
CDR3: CASSLSEGREQYF

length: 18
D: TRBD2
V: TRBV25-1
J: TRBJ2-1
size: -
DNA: TGTGCCAGCAGTGGGAGGCGGACCGGGACTAGCAGCTACAATGAGCAGTTCTTC
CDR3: CASSGRRTGTSSYNEQFF

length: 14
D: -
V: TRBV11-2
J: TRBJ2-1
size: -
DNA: TGTGCCAGCAGCATACGAGCGGACTACAATGGGCAGTTCTTC
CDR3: CASSIRADYNGQFF

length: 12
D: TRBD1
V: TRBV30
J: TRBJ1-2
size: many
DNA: TGTGCCTGGAGTGTACAGGGGGATGGCTACACCTTC
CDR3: CAWSVQGDGYTF

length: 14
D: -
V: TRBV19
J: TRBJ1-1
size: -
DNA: TGTGCCAGTACCACGGAGACAGCAAACACTGAAGCTTTCTTT
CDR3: CASTTETANTEAFF

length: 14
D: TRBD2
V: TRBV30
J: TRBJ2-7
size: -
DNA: TGTGCCTGGGTGTCGCCTAAGGGACTACCTCAGAAGTACTTC
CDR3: CAWVSPKGLPQKYF

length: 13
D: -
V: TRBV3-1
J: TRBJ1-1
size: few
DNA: TGTGCCAGCAGCCAAGGCTTTCTCCTTGAAGCTTTCTTT
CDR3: CASSQGFLLEAFF

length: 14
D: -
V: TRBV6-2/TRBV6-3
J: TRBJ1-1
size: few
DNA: TGTGCCAGCAGTACAGACACCGGTAAGGCTGAAGCTTTCTTT
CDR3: CASSTDTGKAEAFF

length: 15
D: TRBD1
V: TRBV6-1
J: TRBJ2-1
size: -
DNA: TGTGCCAGCAGTCTACAGGGGTGGGATAAGGGTGAGCAGTTCTTC
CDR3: CASSLQGWDKGEQFF

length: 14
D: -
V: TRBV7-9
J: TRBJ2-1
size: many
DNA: TGTGCCAGCAGCTTCTGGGGCCCGACCAATGAGCAGTTCTTC
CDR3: CASSFWGPTNEQFF

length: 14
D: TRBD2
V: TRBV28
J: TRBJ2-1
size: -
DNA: TGTGCCAGCACCCTGACTAGCGGCTACAATGAGCAGTTCTTC
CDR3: CASTLTSGYNEQFF

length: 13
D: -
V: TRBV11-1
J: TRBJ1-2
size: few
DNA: TGTGCCAGCAGCTTCGGCGGGGGCTATGGCTACACCTTC
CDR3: CASSFGGGYGYTF

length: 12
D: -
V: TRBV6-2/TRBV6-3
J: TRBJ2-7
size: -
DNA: TGTGCCAGCAGCCCAGGCCGGGTCGAGCAGTACTTC
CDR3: CASSPGRVEQYF

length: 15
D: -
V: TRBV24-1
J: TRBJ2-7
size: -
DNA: TGTGCCACCAGTGATCCCAGGATTTCAAACTACGAGCAGTACTTC
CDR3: CATSDPRISNYEQYF

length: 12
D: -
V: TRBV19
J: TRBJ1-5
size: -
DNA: TGTGCCAGTAGTTGGGGTTATCAGCCCCAGCATTTT
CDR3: CASSWGYQPQHF

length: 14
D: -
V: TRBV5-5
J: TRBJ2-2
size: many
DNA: TGTGCCAGCAGCCACCAAGGTTGGAACGGGGAGCTGTTTTTT
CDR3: CASSHQGWNGELFF

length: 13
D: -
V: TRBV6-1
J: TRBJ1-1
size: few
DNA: TGTGCCAGCAGTGTCGACATTGGCGTCAAAGCTTTCTTT
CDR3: CASSVDIGVKAFF